The entry that follows covers one TCR beta chain sequence. The data stem from a study of control samples from healthy donors and cancer patients. Using immunoSEQ multiplex PCR, the repertoire was profiled, and TCRdb retains in-frame clones only, with some absent. The table has under 150,000 clones, just under 90% seen once. The CDR3 runs 13 residues. J was trimmed by 6 bases and V by 1 base; bases with no gene match: 2. Germline V gene sequence: CDR1 LGHNA, CDR2 YNFKEQ. This chain links TRBV4-2 with TRBJ1-2; TRBD1 matches 7 bases. This receptor was taken from a man aged 50-60 years with head and neck cancer. The specimen sequenced was PBMCs. The CDR3 spells CASSQGQGDGYTF. DNA of the CDR3: TGTGCCAGCAGCCAAGGACAGGGAGATGGCTACACCTTC.